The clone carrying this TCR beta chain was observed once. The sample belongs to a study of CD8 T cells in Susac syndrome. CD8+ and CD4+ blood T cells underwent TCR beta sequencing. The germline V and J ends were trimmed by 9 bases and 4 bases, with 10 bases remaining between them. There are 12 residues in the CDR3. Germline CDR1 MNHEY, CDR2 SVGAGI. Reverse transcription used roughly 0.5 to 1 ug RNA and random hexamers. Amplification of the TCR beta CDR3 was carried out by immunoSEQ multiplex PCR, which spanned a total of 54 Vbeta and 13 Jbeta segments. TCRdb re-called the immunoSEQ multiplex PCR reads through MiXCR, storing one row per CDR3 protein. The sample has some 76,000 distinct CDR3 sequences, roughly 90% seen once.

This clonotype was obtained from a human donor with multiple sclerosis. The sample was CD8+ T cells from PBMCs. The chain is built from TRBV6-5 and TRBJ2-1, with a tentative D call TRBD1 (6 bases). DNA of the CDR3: TGTGCCAGTACAGGGTTTTACAATGAGCAGTTCTTC. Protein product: CASTGFYNEQFF.